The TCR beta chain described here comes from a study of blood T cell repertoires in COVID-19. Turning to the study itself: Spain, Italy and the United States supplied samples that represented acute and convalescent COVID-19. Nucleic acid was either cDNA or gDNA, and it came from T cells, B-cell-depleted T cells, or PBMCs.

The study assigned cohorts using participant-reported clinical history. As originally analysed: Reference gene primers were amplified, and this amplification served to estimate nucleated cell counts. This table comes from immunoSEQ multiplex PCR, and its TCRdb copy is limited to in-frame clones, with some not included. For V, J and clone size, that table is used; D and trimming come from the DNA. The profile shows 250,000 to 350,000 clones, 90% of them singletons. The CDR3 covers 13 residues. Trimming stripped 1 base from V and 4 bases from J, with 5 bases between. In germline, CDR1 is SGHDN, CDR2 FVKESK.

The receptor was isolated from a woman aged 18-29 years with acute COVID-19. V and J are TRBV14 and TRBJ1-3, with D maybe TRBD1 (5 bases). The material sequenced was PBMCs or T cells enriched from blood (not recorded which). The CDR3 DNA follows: TGTGCCAGCAGCCAAGCAGGGGGAAACACCATATATTTT. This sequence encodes CASSQAGGNTIYF.